The 18 T cell receptor beta chains reported below all come from one sample, sequenced in a study of T-cell reconstitution after alpha-beta-depleted transplantation in children. Researchers prepared the TCRbeta library using unique molecular identifiers, the study reports. TCRdb reprocessed the PCR reads with MiXCR, giving one entry per CDR3 protein. The table lists about 610,000 distinct CDR3 sequences, under 12% of them singletons. Sample: PBMCs from the stem cell graft donor, taken from the stem cell graft. The receptors were sampled from a human donor who donated a stem cell graft to a child with acute myeloid leukemia.

The chain links TRBV19 to TRBJ2-7, with D perhaps given as TRBD1 or TRBD2 (6 bases each). Germline V gives CDR1 LNHDA, CDR2 SQIVND (reference sequence). CDR3 length equals 13 residues. V lost 9 bases and J lost 3, with 15 bases in between. This CDR3 reads CASGSGALYEQYF. The DNA of the CDR3 is TGTGCCAGCGGATCGGGGGCTCTCTACGAGCAGTACTTC.

This clonotype was seen ten or more times. V and J are TRBV14 and TRBJ2-1; 11 bases agree with TRBD2. Trimming at V came to 3 bases and at J to 4 bases, leaving 14 bases not matched to a gene. The CDR3 has 19 amino acids. Germline V gene lookup returns CDR1 SGHDN and CDR2 FVKESK. CDR3: CASSQRGTSGGGTYNEQFF. CDR3 in DNA: TGTGCCAGCAGCCAGCGCGGGACTAGCGGAGGAGGGACATACAATGAGCAGTTCTTC.

This clonotype showed up many times. The chain joins TRBV13 to TRBJ1-3; D not resolved. Germline values: CDR1 PRHDT, CDR2 FYEKMQ (reference sequence). The CDR3 is 13 residues long. Trimming removed 6 bases from V and 2 bases from J, with 8 bases in between. The CDR3 DNA reads as TGTGCCAGCAGTCGAGGGACTGGAAACACCATATATTTT. Amino acids: CASSRGTGNTIYF.

This clonotype came up many times. The chain is built from TRBV9 and TRBJ2-2; 10 bases are a match to TRBD2. The V gene's germline CDR1 is SGDLS and CDR2 YYNGEE. The V gene end was trimmed by 4 bases and the J gene end by 0 bases; junction bases not matched to a gene: 3. The CDR3 has 16 amino acids. The CDR3 sequence is CASSYSGRTNTGELFF. The CDR3 DNA sequence: TGTGCCAGCAGCTATAGCGGGAGGACGAACACCGGGGAGCTGTTTTTT.

V and J are TRBV7-8 and TRBJ1-2; D unclear. V lost 4 bases and J 4 bases, leaving 10 bases between the germline ends. The CDR3 runs to 13 residues. Per the germline V gene, CDR1 is SGHVS and CDR2 is FQNEAQ. CDR3 nucleotide sequence: TGTGCCAGCAGCTCCCTCGGCACCTATGGCTACACCTTC. This encodes CASSSLGTYGYTF.

The chain couples TRBV20-1 to TRBJ1-5; D may be TRBD1 (6 bases). CDR1 is DFQATT, CDR2 SNEGSKA, per germline (reference sequence). The CDR3 sequence is 16 residues long. Between the trimmed V and J ends, which lost 5 bases and 2 bases, there was a span of 19 bases. The CDR3 region has the DNA TGCAGTGCTGCATCTTCGGGGGCTGGAGGCAATCAGCCCCAGCATTTT. Translating gives CSAASSGAGGNQPQHF.

This clonotype was detected only once. The genes are TRBV21-1 and TRBJ2-3; the table's D call TRBD1 went unverified against the DNA. TRBV21-1 is a pseudogene locus. This CDR3 is 18 amino acids long. Here the CDR3 DNA reads TGTGCCAGCAGCACGGGGCTCCTTTGCTGGGGGAACACAGATACGCAGTATTTT. It is translated as CASSTGLLCWGNTDTQYF.

A few counts support this clonotype. Germline and junction disagree at one end, which may indicate a read error. The chain uses TRBV20-1 and TRBJ2-5; 7 positions match TRBD2. CDR3 size: 12 residues. Germline-derived CDR1 and CDR2 are DFQATT and SNEGSKA (reference sequence). The DNA of the CDR3 is TGCAGTGCTGAGGGAGGGCAAGGGACCCAGTACTTC. This gives the protein CSAEGGQGTQYF.

This clonotype was recorded at least ten times. The J gene is TRBJ2-7, the V gene TRBV29-1; possible D gene TRBD2, 6 bases. The CDR3 runs 17 residues. The germline V gene encodes CDR1 SQVTM and CDR2 ANQGSEA. Trimming took 1 base from V and 3 from J, leaving 22 bases between them. In DNA, the CDR3 is TGCAGCGTTGAAGTCAGAGGTGCGGCGGGGCAGTACTACGAGCAGTACTTC. This gives the protein CSVEVRGAAGQYYEQYF.

This clonotype was observed a few times. The chain is built from TRBV29-1 and TRBJ2-1; 10 nucleotides align to TRBD2. Germline V gene data show CDR1 as SQVTM and CDR2 as ANQGSEA. The V and J ends lost 5 bases and 9 bases, in that order; junction bases with no gene match: 7. The CDR3 has 13 amino acids. Here the CDR3 reads CSVRAGGEGEQFF. The DNA of the CDR3 is TGCAGCGTTAGAGCGGGAGGGGAGGGTGAGCAGTTCTTC.

In its sample, this clonotype was seen a few times. The chain uses TRBV4-3 and TRBJ2-5; 7 bases line up with TRBD2. The CDR3 length is 13 residues. CDR1 and CDR2 from the germline V gene are LGHNA and YSLEER. V shed 1 base and J 7 bases; nucleotides not matched to a gene: 3. The CDR3 bases are TGCGCCAGCAGCCAAGGACTAGCCGTGACCCAGTACTTC. Its translation is CASSQGLAVTQYF.

This clonotype has a count of ten or more. The chain joins TRBV28 to TRBJ1-3; tentative D call: TRBD1 (6 bases). Trimming left V 2 bases short and J 2 bases short, with 7 bases between. The CDR3 extends over 14 amino acids. Germline V gene lookup returns CDR1 MDHEN and CDR2 SYDVKM. The CDR3 nucleotides read TGTGCCAGCAGTTTAACAGGGCCTGGAAACACCATATATTTT. Translating it yields CASSLTGPGNTIYF.

This clonotype was seen repeatedly, ten times or more. The chain has TRBV20-1 and TRBJ2-7, with D perhaps matching TRBD2 (6 bases). Trimming shortened V by 1 base and J by 4 bases, and 11 bases separated the two germline ends. Per the germline V gene, CDR1 is DFQATT and CDR2 is SNEGSKA (reference sequence). The CDR3 is 13 residues long. CDR3 DNA: TGCAGTGCTAGAGTAGGCGGGAAGTACGAGCAGTACTTC. Protein: CSARVGGKYEQYF.

In this sample, this clonotype turned up many times. This rearrangement joins TRBV7-2 to TRBJ1-2, with D hard to call. Trimming pared 2 bases from V and 2 bases from J, leaving 6 bases between. This CDR3 spans 13 amino acids. Germline CDR1 is SGHTA and CDR2 is FQGNSA. The CDR3 coding sequence is TGTGCCAGCAGCTTAAAGGAAAACTATGGCTACACCTTC. Protein: CASSLKENYGYTF.

On this clonotype: This may arise from a read error, as a much more abundant clone is one base away. This sequence joins TRBV10-3 and TRBJ2-1; D perhaps matches TRBD1 (5 bases). Germline CDR1 and CDR2: ENHRY and SYGVKD. CDR3 length: 12 residues. V was clipped by 9 bases and J by 7 bases, with 13 bases between them. CDR3 loop: CAMTRAGNEQFF. As DNA, the CDR3 is TGTGCCATGACAAGGGCAGGGAATGAGCAGTTCTTC.

This clonotype has more than one count but fewer than ten. The V and J genes are TRBV18 and TRBJ1-1, with D possibly being TRBD1 (5 bases). CDR1 KGHSH and CDR2 LQKENI come from the germline V gene. V was shortened by 6 bases and J by 4 bases, with 12 bases between the two germline ends. This CDR3 is built from 13 residues. Here the CDR3 DNA reads TGTGCCAGCTCCCCCAAAAGGGGCACTGAAGCTTTCTTT. This encodes CASSPKRGTEAFF. The complete variable domain, with remaining parts taken from reference TRBV18 and TRBJ1-1, reads NAGVMQNPRHLVRRRGQEARLRCSPMKGHSHVYWYRQLPEEGLKFMVYLQKENIIDESGMPKERFSAEFPKEGPSILRIQQVVRGDSAAYFCASSPKRGTEAFFGQGTRLTVV.

CDR3 in amino acids: CASSLYGRGGEQFF. The CDR3 region has the DNA TGTGCCAGCAGCCTCTACGGACGCGGAGGTGAGCAGTTCTTC. The chain has TRBV5-4 and TRBJ2-1, with D perhaps TRBD2 (5 bases). With 4 bases removed from V and 9 bases from J, the gap between germline ends came to 17 bases. The CDR3 consists of 14 residues. The germline CDR1 and CDR2 sequences are SGHNT and YYREEE (reference sequence).

This clonotype appeared many times. The chain joins TRBV12-3 or TRBV12-4 to TRBJ1-4; the D gene is possibly TRBD1 (6 bases). This CDR3 is built from 13 residues. Trimming took 5 bases from V and 5 from J, leaving 9 bases between them. The CDR3: CASSLQGNEKLFF. The CDR3 coding sequence is TGTGCCAGCAGTCTACAGGGAAATGAAAAACTGTTTTTT.